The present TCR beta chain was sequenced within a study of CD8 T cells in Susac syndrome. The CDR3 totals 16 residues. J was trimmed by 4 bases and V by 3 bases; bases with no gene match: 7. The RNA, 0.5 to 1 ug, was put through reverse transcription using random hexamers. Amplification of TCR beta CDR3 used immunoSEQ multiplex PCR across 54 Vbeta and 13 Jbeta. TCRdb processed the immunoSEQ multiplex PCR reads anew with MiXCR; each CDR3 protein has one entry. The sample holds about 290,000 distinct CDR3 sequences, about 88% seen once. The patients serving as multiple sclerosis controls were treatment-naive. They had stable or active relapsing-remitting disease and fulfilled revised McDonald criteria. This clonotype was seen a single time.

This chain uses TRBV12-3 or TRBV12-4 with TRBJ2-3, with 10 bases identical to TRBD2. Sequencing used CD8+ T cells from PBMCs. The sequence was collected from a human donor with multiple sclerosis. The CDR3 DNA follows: TGTGCCAGCAGTTTGATCAGCGGGAGGGTTGCAGATACGCAGTATTTT. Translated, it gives CASSLISGRVADTQYF.